This is a list of T cell receptor beta chains from one sample in a study of cytomegalovirus exposure and HLA in healthy donors. Generated by immunoSEQ multiplex PCR, the TCRdb table keeps only in-frame clones and is missing some. The sample lists some 130,000 clones; nearly 80% were seen once. Sample: PBMCs. These receptors were obtained from a man aged 30-40 years in good health and CMV-seronegative. The CDR3 runs from the conserved cysteine through the conserved F or W. Each record gives: D gene, V gene, J gene, clone size, CDR3 DNA, CDR3 protein. D genes are given only for firm matches. Size is omitted from some rows. Given values are once, few, many or a class for expanded clones.

d_call: TRBD1
v_call: TRBV7-2
j_call: TRBJ1-1
clone_size: -
cdr3_nt: TGTGCCAGCAGCACCCGGACAGGGTGGGCCACTGAAGCTTTCTTT
cdr3_aa: CASSTRTGWATEAFF

d_call: -
v_call: TRBV21-1
j_call: TRBJ2-3
clone_size: -
cdr3_nt: TGTGCCAGCAGCAAAGACGGAACTAGCGGGAGAAGACCCTGCACAGATACGCAGTATTTT
cdr3_aa: CASSKDGTSGRRPCTDTQYF

d_call: TRBD1
v_call: TRBV7-2
j_call: TRBJ1-1
clone_size: -
cdr3_nt: TGTGCCAGCAGCTTAGTGGGCAGGGGGCGGATCGGCACTGAAGCTTTCTTT
cdr3_aa: CASSLVGRGRIGTEAFF

d_call: -
v_call: TRBV7-9
j_call: TRBJ2-7
clone_size: few
cdr3_nt: TGTGCCAGCAGCACCTACAGGGGACTCTCCTACGAGCAGTACTTC
cdr3_aa: CASSTYRGLSYEQYF

d_call: TRBD2
v_call: TRBV6-6
j_call: TRBJ2-3
clone_size: -
cdr3_nt: TGTGCCAGCAACCACGGGACTAGCGGGAAAGATACGCAGTATTTT
cdr3_aa: CASNHGTSGKDTQYF

d_call: TRBD1
v_call: TRBV15
j_call: TRBJ2-1
clone_size: -
cdr3_nt: TGTGCCACCAGCACCTACAGGGGGGCCTACAATGAGCAGTTCTTC
cdr3_aa: CATSTYRGAYNEQFF

d_call: TRBD2
v_call: TRBV28
j_call: TRBJ2-1
clone_size: few
cdr3_nt: TGTGCCAGCCAGGCGGGAGGGACCTACAATGAGCAGTTCTTC
cdr3_aa: CASQAGGTYNEQFF

d_call: -
v_call: TRBV28
j_call: TRBJ1-4
clone_size: -
cdr3_nt: TGTGCCAGCGCTACTCAATGGGGCTCAACTAATGAAAAACTGTTTTTT
cdr3_aa: CASATQWGSTNEKLFF

d_call: TRBD2
v_call: TRBV5-4
j_call: TRBJ2-7
clone_size: -
cdr3_nt: TGTGCCAGCAGCTTGGGACTAGCGCCCTACGAGCAGTACTTC
cdr3_aa: CASSLGLAPYEQYF

d_call: TRBD2
v_call: TRBV27
j_call: TRBJ2-7
clone_size: -
cdr3_nt: TGTGCCAGCAGTTTAAGGGAGGGCTACGAGCAGTACTTC
cdr3_aa: CASSLREGYEQYF

d_call: -
v_call: TRBV2
j_call: TRBJ1-1
clone_size: once
cdr3_nt: TGTGCCAGCAGTGGAGACAGCGGGGCCGCTGAAGCTTTCTTT
cdr3_aa: CASSGDSGAAEAFF

d_call: -
v_call: TRBV10-2
j_call: TRBJ1-4
clone_size: few
cdr3_nt: TGCGCCAGCAGTGAACAGTTTAATGAAAAACTGTTTTTT
cdr3_aa: CASSEQFNEKLFF

d_call: TRBD2
v_call: TRBV7-9
j_call: TRBJ2-1
clone_size: -
cdr3_nt: TGTGCCAGCAGCTTAGGGCGAGCGGGGAGTGAGCAGTTCTTC
cdr3_aa: CASSLGRAGSEQFF

d_call: -
v_call: TRBV5-3
j_call: TRBJ2-1
clone_size: -
cdr3_nt: TGTGCCAGAAGCTTTGATAGAGATGAGCAGTTCTTC
cdr3_aa: CARSFDRDEQFF

d_call: -
v_call: TRBV2
j_call: TRBJ2-3
clone_size: -
cdr3_nt: TGTGCCAGCAGTGAAGCCAGGGGTAGTGTTACGCAGTATTTT
cdr3_aa: CASSEARGSVTQYF

d_call: -
v_call: TRBV13
j_call: TRBJ2-7
clone_size: -
cdr3_nt: TGTGCCAGCAGCGTCTCCGGGCAGGAGGCCTACGAGCAGTACTTC
cdr3_aa: CASSVSGQEAYEQYF

d_call: TRBD1
v_call: TRBV29-1
j_call: TRBJ2-1
clone_size: -
cdr3_nt: TGCAGCGCTGGACAGGGGATGAATGAGCAGTTCTTC
cdr3_aa: CSAGQGMNEQFF

d_call: -
v_call: TRBV18
j_call: TRBJ2-3
clone_size: -
cdr3_nt: TGTGCCAGCTCACCGTCTAGTCCCACAGATACGCAGTATTTT
cdr3_aa: CASSPSSPTDTQYF

d_call: -
v_call: TRBV30
j_call: TRBJ1-6
clone_size: -
cdr3_nt: TGTGCCTGGACGGCAGGGCGGAATTCACCCCTCCACTTT
cdr3_aa: CAWTAGRNSPLHF

d_call: TRBD1
v_call: TRBV27
j_call: TRBJ2-7
clone_size: -
cdr3_nt: TGTGCCAGCACCCTTAGGGTGGGACAGACCTACGAGCAGTACTTC
cdr3_aa: CASTLRVGQTYEQYF

d_call: -
v_call: TRBV27
j_call: TRBJ2-1
clone_size: -
cdr3_nt: TGTGCCACCTCACCGGGTCTTGGGTACAATGAGCAGTTCTTC
cdr3_aa: CATSPGLGYNEQFF

d_call: TRBD1
v_call: TRBV9
j_call: TRBJ1-3
clone_size: -
cdr3_nt: TGTGCCAGCAGCGGGCCACAGGGGTGGGACACCATATATTTT
cdr3_aa: CASSGPQGWDTIYF

d_call: -
v_call: TRBV5-4
j_call: TRBJ2-7
clone_size: once
cdr3_nt: TGTGCCAGCAGCTCCCCGGGACAAACCTACGAGCAGTACTTC
cdr3_aa: CASSSPGQTYEQYF

d_call: -
v_call: TRBV27
j_call: TRBJ2-6
clone_size: -
cdr3_nt: TGTGCCAGCAGTTTGTGGGGGCCGGGTTTCTCTGGGGCCAACGTCCTGACTTTC
cdr3_aa: CASSLWGPGFSGANVLTF

d_call: -
v_call: TRBV2
j_call: TRBJ1-5
clone_size: -
cdr3_nt: TGTGCCAGCAGTGAAGAAAGTTTAAGCCAGCCCCAGCATTTT
cdr3_aa: CASSEESLSQPQHF

d_call: TRBD2
v_call: TRBV5-1
j_call: TRBJ2-1
clone_size: few
cdr3_nt: TGCGCCAGCAGCTTCGGACTAGCGGGAGGTGGGAGTGAGCAGTTCTTC
cdr3_aa: CASSFGLAGGGSEQFF

d_call: TRBD2
v_call: TRBV9
j_call: TRBJ2-1
clone_size: -
cdr3_nt: TGTGCCAGCAGCGTAGCTGGCGGGAGGGGAAATGAGCAGTTCTTC
cdr3_aa: CASSVAGGRGNEQFF

d_call: -
v_call: TRBV4-3
j_call: TRBJ2-3
clone_size: -
cdr3_nt: TGCGCCAGCAGCTACACTCGGGGGGCTGGTACGCAGTATTTT
cdr3_aa: CASSYTRGAGTQYF

d_call: TRBD1
v_call: TRBV18
j_call: TRBJ2-7
clone_size: once
cdr3_nt: TGTGCCAGCTCACCAACAGGGGACGAGCAGTACTTC
cdr3_aa: CASSPTGDEQYF

d_call: -
v_call: TRBV5-6
j_call: TRBJ2-7
clone_size: -
cdr3_nt: TGTGCCAGCAGCTTCCCTAGCGTATCCTACGAGCAGTACTTC
cdr3_aa: CASSFPSVSYEQYF

d_call: -
v_call: TRBV13
j_call: TRBJ2-3
clone_size: -
cdr3_nt: TGTGCCAGCAGCTTAATAGCGGAGGGGGATACGCAGTATTTT
cdr3_aa: CASSLIAEGDTQYF

d_call: TRBD1
v_call: TRBV18
j_call: TRBJ2-7
clone_size: -
cdr3_nt: TGTGCCAGCTCACCGAACAGGGGTACCTACGAGCAGTACTTC
cdr3_aa: CASSPNRGTYEQYF

d_call: -
v_call: TRBV5-8
j_call: TRBJ2-2
clone_size: -
cdr3_nt: TGTGCCAGCAGCTCGGTTGACGGGGAGCTGTTTTTT
cdr3_aa: CASSSVDGELFF

d_call: TRBD1
v_call: TRBV4-1
j_call: TRBJ2-7
clone_size: -
cdr3_nt: TGCGCCAGCAGCCAACCCGACAGGGGAGGCGAGCAGTACTTC
cdr3_aa: CASSQPDRGGEQYF

d_call: -
v_call: TRBV12-1
j_call: TRBJ2-1
clone_size: -
cdr3_nt: TGTGCCAGCTCTCAGGGGTTCTTC
cdr3_aa: CASSQGFF

d_call: TRBD1
v_call: TRBV28
j_call: TRBJ2-7
clone_size: -
cdr3_nt: TGTGCCAGCAGTTCGGGACAGGGACTCTACGAGCAGTACTTC
cdr3_aa: CASSSGQGLYEQYF

d_call: TRBD2
v_call: TRBV6-5
j_call: TRBJ2-1
clone_size: once
cdr3_nt: TGTGCCAGCAGTTACGGATCTCCGGGACTAGGGTATGAGCAGTTCTTC
cdr3_aa: CASSYGSPGLGYEQFF

d_call: TRBD2
v_call: TRBV7-6
j_call: TRBJ2-7
clone_size: -
cdr3_nt: TGTGCCAGCAGCTCTAAACTAGCGGGAGGACGCTACGAGCAGTACTTC
cdr3_aa: CASSSKLAGGRYEQYF

d_call: TRBD2
v_call: TRBV7-2
j_call: TRBJ2-1
clone_size: -
cdr3_nt: TGTGCCAGCAGCCCACAGCGGGGGCCTTACCGTGAGCAGTTCTTC
cdr3_aa: CASSPQRGPYREQFF

d_call: -
v_call: TRBV7-8
j_call: TRBJ1-1
clone_size: -
cdr3_nt: TGTGCCAGCAGCTTAGAGGACGGGAGTACTGAAGCTTTCTTT
cdr3_aa: CASSLEDGSTEAFF

d_call: -
v_call: TRBV28
j_call: TRBJ2-7
clone_size: -
cdr3_nt: TGTGCCAGCAGTTCCGGAGGGAGCCCTCCCTACGAGCAGTACTTC
cdr3_aa: CASSSGGSPPYEQYF

d_call: -
v_call: TRBV30
j_call: TRBJ2-7
clone_size: -
cdr3_nt: TGTGCCTGGATTGACAGACCGTACGAGCAGTACTTC
cdr3_aa: CAWIDRPYEQYF

d_call: -
v_call: TRBV28
j_call: TRBJ2-2
clone_size: -
cdr3_nt: TGTGCCAGCAAGACAGCGGGTAACACCGGGGAGCTGTTTTTT
cdr3_aa: CASKTAGNTGELFF

d_call: TRBD2
v_call: TRBV2
j_call: TRBJ2-1
clone_size: -
cdr3_nt: TGTGCCAGCAGGGAAGAGACTAGCGGGATGAATGAGCAGTTCTTC
cdr3_aa: CASREETSGMNEQFF

d_call: TRBD2
v_call: TRBV30
j_call: TRBJ2-7
clone_size: -
cdr3_nt: TGTGCCTGGAGATCTTGGACTAGCGATTCCTACGAGCAGTACTTC
cdr3_aa: CAWRSWTSDSYEQYF